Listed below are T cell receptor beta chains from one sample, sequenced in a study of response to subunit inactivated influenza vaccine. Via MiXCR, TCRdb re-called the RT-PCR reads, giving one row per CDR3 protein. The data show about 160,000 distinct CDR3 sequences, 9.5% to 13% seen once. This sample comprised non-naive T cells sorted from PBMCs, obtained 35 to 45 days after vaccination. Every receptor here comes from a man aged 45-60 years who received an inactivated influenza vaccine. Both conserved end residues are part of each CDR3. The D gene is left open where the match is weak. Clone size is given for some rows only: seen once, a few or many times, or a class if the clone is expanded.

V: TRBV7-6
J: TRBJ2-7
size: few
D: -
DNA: TGTGCCAGCAAGGGGGATCACGAGCAGTACTTC
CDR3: CASKGDHEQYF

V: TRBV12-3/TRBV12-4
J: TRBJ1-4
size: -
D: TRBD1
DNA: TGTGCCAGCAGTTTAACTTACAGGGGGGAAAAACTGTTTTTT
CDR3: CASSLTYRGEKLFF

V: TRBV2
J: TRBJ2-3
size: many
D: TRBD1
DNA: TGTGCCAGCGTCCGGGACAGCCTTAGCACAGATACGCAGTATTTT
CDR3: CASVRDSLSTDTQYF

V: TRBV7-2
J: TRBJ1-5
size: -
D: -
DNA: TGTGCCAGCAGCTCCTACAATCAGCCCCAGCATTTT
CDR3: CASSSYNQPQHF

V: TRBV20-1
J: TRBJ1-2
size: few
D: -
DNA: TGCAGTGCTAGAGATAACCCCGGCGTTGGCTACACCTTC
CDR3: CSARDNPGVGYTF

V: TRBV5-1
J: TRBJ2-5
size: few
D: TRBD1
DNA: TGCGCCAGCAGCACGGGACAGGGGGAGTGGGAGACCCAGTACTTC
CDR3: CASSTGQGEWETQYF

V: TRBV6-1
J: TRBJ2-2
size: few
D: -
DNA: TGTGCCAGCATAGTAGGGGTGGACGGGGAGCTGTTTTTT
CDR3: CASIVGVDGELFF

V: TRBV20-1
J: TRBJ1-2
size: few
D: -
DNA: TGCAGTGCTCATTATGGCTACACCTTC
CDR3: CSAHYGYTF

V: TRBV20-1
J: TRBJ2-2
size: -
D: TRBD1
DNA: TGCAGTGCTAGGACAGGGGGCTACACCGGGGAGCTGTTTTTT
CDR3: CSARTGGYTGELFF

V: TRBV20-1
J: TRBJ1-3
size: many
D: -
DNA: TGCAGTGCGCCTTCCGGGACGGCTGGAAACACCATATATTTT
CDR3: CSAPSGTAGNTIYF

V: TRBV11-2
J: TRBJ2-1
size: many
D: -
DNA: TGTGCCAGCAGCCGTACAGGGGGCGGGAGGGATGAGCAGTTCTTC
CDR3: CASSRTGGGRDEQFF

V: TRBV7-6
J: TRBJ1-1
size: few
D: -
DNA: TGTGCCAGCACACCCATGAAGTATGAAGCTTTCTTT
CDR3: CASTPMKYEAFF

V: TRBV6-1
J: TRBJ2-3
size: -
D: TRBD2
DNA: TGTGCCAGCACCGACGGGGGGGTGGGCACAGATACGCAGTATTTT
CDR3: CASTDGGVGTDTQYF

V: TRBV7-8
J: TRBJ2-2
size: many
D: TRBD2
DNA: TGTGCCAGCAGCCCATCGCAGGGTGGGACTAGAGGTCTCGGGGAGCTGTTTTTT
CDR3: CASSPSQGGTRGLGELFF

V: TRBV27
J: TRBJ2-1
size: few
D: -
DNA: TGTGCCAGCAGGCCCGATAGGAGTGAGCAGTTCTTC
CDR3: CASRPDRSEQFF

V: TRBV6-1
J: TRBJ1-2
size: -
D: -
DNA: TGTGCCAGCAGCCCCCAGCATCCCGGGTATGGCTACACCTTC
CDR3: CASSPQHPGYGYTF

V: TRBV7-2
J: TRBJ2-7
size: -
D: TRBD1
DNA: TGTGCCAGCAGCTTAGCTGGGACAGTCGGGGAGCAGTACTTC
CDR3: CASSLAGTVGEQYF

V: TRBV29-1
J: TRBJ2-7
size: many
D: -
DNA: TGCAGCGTTTTAGCTACCCCCCGTGACGGAAGCTCCTACGAGCAGTACTTC
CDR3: CSVLATPRDGSSYEQYF

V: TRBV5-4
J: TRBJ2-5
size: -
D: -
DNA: TGTGCCAGCAGCTTCGGGCACCTCCAAGAGACCCAGTACTTC
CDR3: CASSFGHLQETQYF

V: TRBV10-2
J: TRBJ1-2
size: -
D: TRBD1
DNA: TGCGCCAGCAGGATGGACAGGAATGACTATGGCTACACCTTC
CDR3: CASRMDRNDYGYTF

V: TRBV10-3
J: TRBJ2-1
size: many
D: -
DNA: TGTGCCATCAGTGAGTCATCTGTGGATGAGCAGTTCTTC
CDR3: CAISESSVDEQFF

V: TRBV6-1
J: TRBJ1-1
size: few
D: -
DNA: TGTGCCAGCATCCCTCGCCAGGGCTATGTAATTGAAGCTTTCTTT
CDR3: CASIPRQGYVIEAFF

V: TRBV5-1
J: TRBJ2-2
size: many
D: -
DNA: TGCGCCAGCAGCCCTGGAAACAGGGACACCGGGGAGCTGTTTTTT
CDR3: CASSPGNRDTGELFF

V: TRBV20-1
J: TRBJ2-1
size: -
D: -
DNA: TGCAGTGCCGGACGGCCTCGGGGGCAGTTCTTC
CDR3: CSAGRPRGQFF

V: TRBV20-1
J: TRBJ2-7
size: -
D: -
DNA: TGCAGTGCTAGAGATCGGGGTAGGGTCGCCTACGAGCAGTACTTC
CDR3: CSARDRGRVAYEQYF

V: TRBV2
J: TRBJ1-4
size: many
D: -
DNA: TGTGCCAGCAGGAAACAAGCAACTAATGAAAAACTGTTTTTT
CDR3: CASRKQATNEKLFF

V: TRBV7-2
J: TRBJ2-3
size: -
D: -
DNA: TGTGCCAGCAGCTTAGAGCCAGGTATGGCAGATACGCAGTATTTT
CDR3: CASSLEPGMADTQYF

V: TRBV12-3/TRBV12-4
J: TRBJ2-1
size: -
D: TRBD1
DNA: TGTGCCAGCAGTTACCTCCTTCTGGGACAGGGAAGCAATGAGCAGTTCTTC
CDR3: CASSYLLLGQGSNEQFF

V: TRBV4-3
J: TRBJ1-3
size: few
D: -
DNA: TGCGCCAGCAGCCAAGTTCTGGGGCAGCTTTCTGGAAACACCATATATTTT
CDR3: CASSQVLGQLSGNTIYF

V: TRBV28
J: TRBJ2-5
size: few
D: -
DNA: TGTGCCAGCAGTTTAAATGGGCGATTAGAGACCCAGTACTTC
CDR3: CASSLNGRLETQYF

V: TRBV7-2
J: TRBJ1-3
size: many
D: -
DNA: TGTGCCAGCAGCTTTACTAGTGGAAACACCATATATTTT
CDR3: CASSFTSGNTIYF